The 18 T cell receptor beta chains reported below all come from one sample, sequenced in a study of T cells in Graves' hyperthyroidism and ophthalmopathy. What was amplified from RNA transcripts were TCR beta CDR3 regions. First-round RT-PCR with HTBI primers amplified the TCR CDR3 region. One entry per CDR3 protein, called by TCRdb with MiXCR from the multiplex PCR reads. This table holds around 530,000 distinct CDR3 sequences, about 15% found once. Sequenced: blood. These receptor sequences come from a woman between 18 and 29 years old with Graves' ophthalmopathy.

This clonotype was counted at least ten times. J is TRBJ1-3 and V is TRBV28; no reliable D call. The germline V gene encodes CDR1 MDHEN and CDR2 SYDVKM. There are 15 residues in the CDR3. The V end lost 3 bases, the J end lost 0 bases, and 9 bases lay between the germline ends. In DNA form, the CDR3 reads TGTGCCAGCAGTTTTGGGCCCGCCTCTGGAAACACCATATATTTT. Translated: CASSFGPASGNTIYF.

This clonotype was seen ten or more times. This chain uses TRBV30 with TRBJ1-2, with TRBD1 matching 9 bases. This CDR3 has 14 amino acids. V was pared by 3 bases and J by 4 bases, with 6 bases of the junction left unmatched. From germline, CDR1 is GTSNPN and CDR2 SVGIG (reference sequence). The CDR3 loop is CAWSGTGRGYGYTF. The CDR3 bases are TGTGCCTGGAGCGGGACAGGGAGAGGCTATGGCTACACCTTC.

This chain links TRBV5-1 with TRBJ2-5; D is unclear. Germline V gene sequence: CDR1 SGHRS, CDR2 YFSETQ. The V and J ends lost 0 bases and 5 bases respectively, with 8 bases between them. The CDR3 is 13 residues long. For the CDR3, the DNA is TGCGCCAGCAGCTTGGCCGTGTGGGAGACCCAGTACTTC. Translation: CASSLAVWETQYF.

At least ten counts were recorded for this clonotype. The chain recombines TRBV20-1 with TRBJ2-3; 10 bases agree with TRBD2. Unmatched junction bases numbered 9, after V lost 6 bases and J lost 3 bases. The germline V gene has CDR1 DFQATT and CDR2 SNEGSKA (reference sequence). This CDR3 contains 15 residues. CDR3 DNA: TGCAGTGCAGACAGGACTAGCGGTGGAACAGATACGCAGTATTTT. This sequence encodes CSADRTSGGTDTQYF.

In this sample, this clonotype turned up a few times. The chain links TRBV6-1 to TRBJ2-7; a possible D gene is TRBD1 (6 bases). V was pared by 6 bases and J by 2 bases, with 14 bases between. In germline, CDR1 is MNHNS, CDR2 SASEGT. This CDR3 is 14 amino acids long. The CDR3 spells CASRAGTRPYEQYF. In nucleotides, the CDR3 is TGTGCCAGCAGGGCCGGGACAAGGCCCTACGAGCAGTACTTC.

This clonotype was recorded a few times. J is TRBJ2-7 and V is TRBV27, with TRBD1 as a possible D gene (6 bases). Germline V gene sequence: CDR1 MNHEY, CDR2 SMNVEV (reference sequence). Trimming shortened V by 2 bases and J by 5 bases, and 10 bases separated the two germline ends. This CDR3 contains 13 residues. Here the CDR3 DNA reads TGTGCCAGCAGTTTAACAGGGAGACACGAGCAGTACTTC. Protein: CASSLTGRHEQYF.

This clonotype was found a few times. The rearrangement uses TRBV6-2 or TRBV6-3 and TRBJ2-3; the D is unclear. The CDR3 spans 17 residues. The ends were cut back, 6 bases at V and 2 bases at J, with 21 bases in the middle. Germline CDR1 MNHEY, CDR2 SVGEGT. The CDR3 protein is CASSSDSMQSFTDTQYF. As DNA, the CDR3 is TGTGCCAGCAGCTCCGACTCTATGCAGAGCTTCACAGATACGCAGTATTTT.

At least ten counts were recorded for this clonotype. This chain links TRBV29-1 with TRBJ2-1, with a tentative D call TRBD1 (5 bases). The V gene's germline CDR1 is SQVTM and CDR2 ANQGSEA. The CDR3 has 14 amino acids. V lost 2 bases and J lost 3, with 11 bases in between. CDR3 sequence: CSVESGWVYNEQFF. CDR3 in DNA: TGCAGCGTTGAATCAGGGTGGGTCTACAATGAGCAGTTCTTC.

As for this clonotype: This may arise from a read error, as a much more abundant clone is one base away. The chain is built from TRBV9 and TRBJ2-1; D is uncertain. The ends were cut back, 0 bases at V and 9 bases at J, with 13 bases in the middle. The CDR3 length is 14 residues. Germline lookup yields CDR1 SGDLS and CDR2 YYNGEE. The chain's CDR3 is CASSVVLTDREQFF. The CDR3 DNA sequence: TGTGCCAGCAGCGTAGTTCTGACCGACCGTGAGCAGTTCTTC.

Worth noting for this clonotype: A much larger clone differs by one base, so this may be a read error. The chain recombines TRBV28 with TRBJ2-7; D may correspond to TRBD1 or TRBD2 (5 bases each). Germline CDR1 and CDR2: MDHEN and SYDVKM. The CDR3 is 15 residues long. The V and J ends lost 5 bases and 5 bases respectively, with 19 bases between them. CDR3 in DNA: TGTGCCAGCAGTAGACCCGGGATAGGGGTCAACGAGCAGTACTTC. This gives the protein CASSRPGIGVNEQYF.

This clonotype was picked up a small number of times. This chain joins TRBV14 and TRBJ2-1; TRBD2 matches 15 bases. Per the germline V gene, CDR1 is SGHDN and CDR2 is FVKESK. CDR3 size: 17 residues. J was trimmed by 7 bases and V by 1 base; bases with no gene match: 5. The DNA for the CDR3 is TGTGCCAGCAGCCAAGTTGGCGGGACTAGCGGGAGGAATGAGCAGTTCTTC. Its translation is CASSQVGGTSGRNEQFF.

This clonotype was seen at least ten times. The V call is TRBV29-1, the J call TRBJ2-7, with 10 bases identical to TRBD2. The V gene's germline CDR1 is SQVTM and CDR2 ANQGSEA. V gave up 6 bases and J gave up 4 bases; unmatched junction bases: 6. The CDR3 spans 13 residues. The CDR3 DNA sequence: TGCAGCGTAGGCGCTAGCGGGAGTTACGAGCAGTACTTC. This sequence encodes CSVGASGSYEQYF.

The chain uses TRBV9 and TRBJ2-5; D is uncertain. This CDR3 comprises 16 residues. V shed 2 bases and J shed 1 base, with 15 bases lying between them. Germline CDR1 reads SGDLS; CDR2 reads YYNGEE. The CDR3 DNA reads TGTGCCAGCAGCGTCCCCCAAGGATGGGTCCAAGAGACCCAGTACTTC. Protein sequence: CASSVPQGWVQETQYF.

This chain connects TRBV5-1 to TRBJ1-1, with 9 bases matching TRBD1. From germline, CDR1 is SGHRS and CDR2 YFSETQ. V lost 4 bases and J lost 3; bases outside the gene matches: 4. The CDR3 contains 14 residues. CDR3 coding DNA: TGCGCCAGCAGCGAGGGGACAGGGCACACTGAAGCTTTCTTT. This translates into CASSEGTGHTEAFF.

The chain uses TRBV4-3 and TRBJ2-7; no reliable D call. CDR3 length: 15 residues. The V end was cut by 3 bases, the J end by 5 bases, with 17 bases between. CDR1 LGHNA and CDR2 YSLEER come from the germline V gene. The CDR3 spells CASSQTVKTVDEQYF. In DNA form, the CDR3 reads TGCGCCAGCAGCCAGACCGTAAAGACTGTGGACGAGCAGTACTTC.

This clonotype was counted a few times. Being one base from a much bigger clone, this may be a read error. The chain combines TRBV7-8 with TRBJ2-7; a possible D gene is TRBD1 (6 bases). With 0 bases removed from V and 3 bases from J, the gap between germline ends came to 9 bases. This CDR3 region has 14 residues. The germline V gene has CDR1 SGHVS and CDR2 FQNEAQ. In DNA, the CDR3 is TGTGCCAGCAGCTTAGCCGGGACAAGCTACGAGCAGTACTTC. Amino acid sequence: CASSLAGTSYEQYF.

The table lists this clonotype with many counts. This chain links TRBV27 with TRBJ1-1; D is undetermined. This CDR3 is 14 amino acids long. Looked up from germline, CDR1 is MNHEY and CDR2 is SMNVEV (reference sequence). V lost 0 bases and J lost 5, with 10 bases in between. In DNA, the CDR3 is TGTGCCAGCAGTTTATCAATGAGTGGGACTGAAGCTTTCTTT. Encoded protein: CASSLSMSGTEAFF.

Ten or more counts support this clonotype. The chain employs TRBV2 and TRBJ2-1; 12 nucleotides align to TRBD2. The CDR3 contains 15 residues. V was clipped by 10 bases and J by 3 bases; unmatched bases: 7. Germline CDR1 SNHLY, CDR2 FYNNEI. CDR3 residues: CANGLAGINYNEQFF. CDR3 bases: TGTGCCAACGGACTAGCGGGGATCAACTACAATGAGCAGTTCTTC.